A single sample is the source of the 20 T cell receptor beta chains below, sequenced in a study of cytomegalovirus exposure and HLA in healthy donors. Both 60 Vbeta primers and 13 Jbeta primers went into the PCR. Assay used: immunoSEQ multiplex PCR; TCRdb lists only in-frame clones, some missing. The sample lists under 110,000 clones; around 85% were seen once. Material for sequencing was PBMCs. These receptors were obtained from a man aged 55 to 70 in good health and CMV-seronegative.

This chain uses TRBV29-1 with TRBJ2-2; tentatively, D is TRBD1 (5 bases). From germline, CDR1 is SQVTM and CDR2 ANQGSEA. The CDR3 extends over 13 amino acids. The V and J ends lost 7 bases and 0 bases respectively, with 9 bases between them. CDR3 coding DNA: TGCAGCGCTAGACAGACGAACACCGGGGAGCTGTTTTTT. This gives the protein CSARQTNTGELFF.

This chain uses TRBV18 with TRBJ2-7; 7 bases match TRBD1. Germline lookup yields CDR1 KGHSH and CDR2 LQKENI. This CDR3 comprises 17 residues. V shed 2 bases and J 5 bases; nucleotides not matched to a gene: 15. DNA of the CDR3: TGTGCCAGCTCACCAACACCGGGACAGAAAGATTTGGACGAGCAGTACGTC. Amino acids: CASSPTPGQKDLDEQYV.

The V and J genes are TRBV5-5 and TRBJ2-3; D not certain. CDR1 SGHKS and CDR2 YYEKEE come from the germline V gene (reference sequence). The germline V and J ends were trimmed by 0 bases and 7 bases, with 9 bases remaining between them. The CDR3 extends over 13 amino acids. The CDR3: CASSLEVPNTQYF. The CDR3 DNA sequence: TGTGCCAGCAGCTTGGAAGTACCTAATACGCAGTATTTT. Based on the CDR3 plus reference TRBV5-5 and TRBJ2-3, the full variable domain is DAGVTQSPTHLIKTRGQQVTLRCSPISGHKSVSWYQQVLGQGPQFIFQYYEKEERGRGNFPDRFSARQFPNYSSELNVNALLLGDSALYLCASSLEVPNTQYFGPGTRLTVL.

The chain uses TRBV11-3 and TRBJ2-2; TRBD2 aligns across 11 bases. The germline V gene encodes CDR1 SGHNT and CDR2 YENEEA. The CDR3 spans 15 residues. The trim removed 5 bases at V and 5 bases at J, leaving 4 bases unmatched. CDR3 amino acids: CASSLSGGATGELFF. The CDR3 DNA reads TGTGCCAGCAGCCTTAGCGGGGGGGCAACCGGGGAGCTGTTTTTT.

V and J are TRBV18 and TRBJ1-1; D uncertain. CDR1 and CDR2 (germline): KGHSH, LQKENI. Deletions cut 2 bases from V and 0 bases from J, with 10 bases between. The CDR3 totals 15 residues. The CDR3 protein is CASSPIQALNTEAFF. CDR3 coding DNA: TGTGCCAGCTCACCAATTCAGGCCCTGAACACTGAAGCTTTCTTT. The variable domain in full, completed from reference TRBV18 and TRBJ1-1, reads NAGVMQNPRHLVRRRGQEARLRCSPMKGHSHVYWYRQLPEEGLKFMVYLQKENIIDESGMPKERFSAEFPKEGPSILRIQQVVRGDSAAYFCASSPIQALNTEAFFGQGTRLTVV.

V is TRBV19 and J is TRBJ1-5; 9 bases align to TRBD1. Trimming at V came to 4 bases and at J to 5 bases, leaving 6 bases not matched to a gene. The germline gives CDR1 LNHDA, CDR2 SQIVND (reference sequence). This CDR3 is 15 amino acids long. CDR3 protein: CASSTPGQGYQPQHF. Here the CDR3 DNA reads TGTGCCAGTAGTACACCGGGACAGGGATATCAGCCCCAGCATTTT.

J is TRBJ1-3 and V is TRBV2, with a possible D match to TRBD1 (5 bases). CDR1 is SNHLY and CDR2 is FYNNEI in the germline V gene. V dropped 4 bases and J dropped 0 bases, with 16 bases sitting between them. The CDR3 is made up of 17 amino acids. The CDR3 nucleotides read TGTGCCAGCAGTGTAGGGGAGGGGAAGCTCTCTGGAAACACCATATATTTT. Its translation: CASSVGEGKLSGNTIYF.

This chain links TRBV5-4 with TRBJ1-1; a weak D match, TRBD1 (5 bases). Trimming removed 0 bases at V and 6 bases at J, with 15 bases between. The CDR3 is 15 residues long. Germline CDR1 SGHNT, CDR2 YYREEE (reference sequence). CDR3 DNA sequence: TGTGCCAGCAGCTTGGAGGGGTTTTACGCCCCTGAAGCTTTCTTT. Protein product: CASSLEGFYAPEAFF.

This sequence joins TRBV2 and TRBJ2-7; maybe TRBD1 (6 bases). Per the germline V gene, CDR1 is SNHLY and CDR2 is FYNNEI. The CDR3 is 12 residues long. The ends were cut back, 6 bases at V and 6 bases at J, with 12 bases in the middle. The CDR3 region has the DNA TGTGCCAGCAGACAGGGTCAAACCGAGCAGTACGTC. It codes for CASRQGQTEQYV.

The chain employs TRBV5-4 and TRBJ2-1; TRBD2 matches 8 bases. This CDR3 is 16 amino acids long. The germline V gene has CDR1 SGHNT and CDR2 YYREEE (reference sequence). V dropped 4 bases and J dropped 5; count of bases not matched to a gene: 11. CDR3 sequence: CASSRLGGAPNNEQFF. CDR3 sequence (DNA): TGTGCCAGCAGCCGCCTCGGGGGGGCACCTAACAATGAGCAGTTCTTC. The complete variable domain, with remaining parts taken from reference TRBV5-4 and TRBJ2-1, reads ETGVTQSPTHLIKTRGQQVTLRCSSQSGHNTVSWYQQALGQGPQFIFQYYREEENGRGNFPPRFSGLQFPNYSSELNVNALELDDSALYLCASSRLGGAPNNEQFFGPGTRLTVL.

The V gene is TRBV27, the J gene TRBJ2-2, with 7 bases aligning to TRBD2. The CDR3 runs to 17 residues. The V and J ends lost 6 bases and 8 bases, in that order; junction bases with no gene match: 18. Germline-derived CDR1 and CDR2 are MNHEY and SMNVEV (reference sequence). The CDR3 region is CASSPQPLARSEGELFF. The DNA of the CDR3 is TGTGCCAGCAGCCCCCAGCCACTAGCGCGTTCTGAAGGGGAGCTGTTTTTT.

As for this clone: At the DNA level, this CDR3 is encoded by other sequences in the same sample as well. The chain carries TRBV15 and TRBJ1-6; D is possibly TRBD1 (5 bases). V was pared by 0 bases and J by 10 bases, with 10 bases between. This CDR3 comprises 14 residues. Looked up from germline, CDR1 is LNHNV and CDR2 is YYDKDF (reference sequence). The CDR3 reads CATSRDNQGSPLHF. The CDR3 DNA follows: TGTGCCACCAGCAGAGATAATCAGGGATCACCCCTCCACTTT. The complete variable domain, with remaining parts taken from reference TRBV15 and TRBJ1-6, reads DAMVIQNPRYQVTQFGKPVTLSCSQTLNHNVMYWYQQKSSQAPKLLFHYYDKDFNNEADTPDNFQSRRPNTSFCFLDIRSPGLGDTAMYLCATSRDNQGSPLHFGNGTRLTVT.

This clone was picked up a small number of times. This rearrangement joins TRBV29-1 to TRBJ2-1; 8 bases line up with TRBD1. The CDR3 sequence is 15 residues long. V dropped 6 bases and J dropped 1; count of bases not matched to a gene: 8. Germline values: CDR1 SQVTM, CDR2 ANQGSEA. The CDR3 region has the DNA TGCAGCGTGGCTGACAGGGGCCTATCCTACAATGAGCAGTTCTTC. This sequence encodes CSVADRGLSYNEQFF.

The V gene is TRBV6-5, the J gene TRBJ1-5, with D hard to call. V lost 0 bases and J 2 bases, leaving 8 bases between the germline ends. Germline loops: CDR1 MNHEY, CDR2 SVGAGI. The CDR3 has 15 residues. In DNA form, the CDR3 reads TGTGCCAGCAGTTACTCCCACGGAGGCAATCAGCCCCAGCATTTT. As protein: CASSYSHGGNQPQHF.

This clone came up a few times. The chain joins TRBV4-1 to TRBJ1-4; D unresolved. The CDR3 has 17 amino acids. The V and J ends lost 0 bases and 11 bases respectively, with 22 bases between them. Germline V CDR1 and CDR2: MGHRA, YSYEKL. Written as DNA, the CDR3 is TGCGCCAGCAGCCAAGATCGGGTAAGGCGGTCCCTTAGGAAACTGTTTTTT. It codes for CASSQDRVRRSLRKLFF.

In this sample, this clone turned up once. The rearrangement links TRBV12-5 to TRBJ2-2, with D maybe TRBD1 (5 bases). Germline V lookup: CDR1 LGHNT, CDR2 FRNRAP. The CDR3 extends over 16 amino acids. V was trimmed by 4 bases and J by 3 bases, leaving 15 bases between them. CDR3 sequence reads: CASGSGRGLDTGELFF. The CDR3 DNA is TGTGCTAGTGGTTCTGGTAGGGGCCTGGACACCGGGGAGCTGTTTTTT.

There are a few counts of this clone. The CDR3 loop reads CASSLFQGATDTQYF. CDR3 nucleotides: TGTGCCAGCAGTTTATTTCAGGGGGCGACAGATACGCAGTATTTT. The chain couples TRBV28 to TRBJ2-3, with 8 nucleotides matching TRBD1. The ends lost 1 base at V and 3 bases at J; junction bases unmatched: 3. Looked up from germline, CDR1 is MDHEN and CDR2 is SYDVKM. The CDR3 is 15 amino acids.

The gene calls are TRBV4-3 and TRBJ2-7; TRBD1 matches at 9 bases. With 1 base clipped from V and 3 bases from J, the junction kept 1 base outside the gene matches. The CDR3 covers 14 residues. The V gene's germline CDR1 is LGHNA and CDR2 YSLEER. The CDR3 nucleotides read TGCGCCAGCAGCCAAGTGACAGGGGGCTACGAGCAGTACTTC. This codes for CASSQVTGGYEQYF.

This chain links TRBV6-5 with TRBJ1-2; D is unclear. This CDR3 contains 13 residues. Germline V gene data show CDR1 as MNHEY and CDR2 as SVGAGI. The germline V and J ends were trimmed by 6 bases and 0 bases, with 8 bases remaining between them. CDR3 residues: CASRRLTNYGYTF. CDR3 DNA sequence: TGTGCCAGCAGAAGACTGACTAACTATGGCTACACCTTC.

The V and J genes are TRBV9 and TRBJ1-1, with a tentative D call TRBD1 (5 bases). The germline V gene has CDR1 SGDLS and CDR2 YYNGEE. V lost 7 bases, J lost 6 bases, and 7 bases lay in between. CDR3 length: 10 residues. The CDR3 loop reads CASGASEAFF. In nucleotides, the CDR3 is TGTGCCAGCGGGGCATCTGAAGCTTTCTTT.